These 30 T cell receptor beta chains share one sample of origin, sequenced in a study of T-cell memory formation after mild COVID-19. TCRdb ran MiXCR on the 5' RACE reads and lists one entry per CDR3 protein. The table records 450,000 to 700,000 distinct CDR3 sequences, around 17% of them present only once. Specimen: PBMCs or a T cell subset sorted from them (not recorded which). The receptors come from an adult woman who had mild COVID-19 (a few samples of this study predate the infection). Cell type and time point are not known.

The chain combines TRBV20-1 with TRBJ2-1; no definite D call. Germline V gene sequence: CDR1 DFQATT, CDR2 SNEGSKA (reference sequence). This CDR3 has 15 residues. Deletions cut 0 bases from V and 9 bases from J, with 18 bases between. The CDR3 DNA follows: TGCAGTGCTAGAGATTTGGGCCGGAGAACGGGTGAGCAGTTCTTC. Residues: CSARDLGRRTGEQFF.

The chain employs TRBV6-1 and TRBJ2-7; 12 bases map to TRBD1. From germline, CDR1 is MNHNS and CDR2 SASEGT. The J segment lost 2 bases and the V segment lost 4 bases, leaving 12 bases of the junction unmatched. There are 18 residues in the CDR3. CDR3 nucleotides: TGTGCCAGCAGTGGAGGGACAGGGGGCCATTCTACCCCCTACGAGCAGTACTTC. It codes for CASSGGTGGHSTPYEQYF.

The chain recombines TRBV3-1 with TRBJ2-7; D call uncertain. CDR1 is LGHDT, CDR2 YNNKEL, per germline (reference sequence). There are 11 residues in the CDR3. V was shortened by 1 base and J by 6 bases, with 4 bases between the two germline ends. The CDR3 sequence: CASSQAAEQYF. CDR3 DNA sequence: TGTGCCAGCAGCCAAGCTGCCGAGCAGTACTTC.

The chain joins TRBV11-2 to TRBJ2-1; weak D call: TRBD1 (6 bases). V was clipped by 1 base and J by 7 bases, with 17 bases between them. Per germline, CDR1 SGHAT and CDR2 FQNNGV. The CDR3 is 16 amino acids. The CDR3 DNA sequence: TGTGCCAGCAGCTTAGGGACACAGGGTTCTAGGAATGAGCAGTTCTTC. It codes for CASSLGTQGSRNEQFF.

The J gene is TRBJ2-7, the V gene TRBV20-1; 7 bases agree with TRBD2. J was trimmed by 0 bases and V by 4 bases; bases with no gene match: 12. CDR1 and CDR2 from the germline V gene are DFQATT and SNEGSKA (reference sequence). The CDR3 length is 16 residues. The chain's CDR3 is CSATPLAETSSYEQYF. The CDR3, as DNA: TGCAGTGCTACTCCGCTAGCGGAAACGAGCTCCTACGAGCAGTACTTC.

This chain connects TRBV11-3 to TRBJ1-6, with 7 bases identical to TRBD1. CDR1 SGHNT and CDR2 YENEEA come from the germline V gene. The ends lost 6 bases at V and 6 bases at J; junction bases unmatched: 5. This CDR3 region has 14 residues. CDR3 DNA: TGTGCCAGCAGGCCTCGGGACAGTAATTCACCCCTCCACTTT. Protein sequence: CASRPRDSNSPLHF. Complete variable domain (other parts from reference TRBV11-3 and TRBJ1-6): EAGVVQSPRYKIIEKKQPVAFWCNPISGHNTLYWYLQNLGQGPELLIRYENEEAVDDSQLPKDRFSAERLKGVDSTLKIQPAELGDSAVYLCASRPRDSNSPLHFGNGTRLTVT.

This clonotype appeared many times. The rearrangement links TRBV5-1 to TRBJ2-2; no reliable D call. The V gene lost 1 base and the J gene lost 9 bases, with 7 bases spanning the gap. This CDR3 has 12 residues. CDR1 and CDR2 from the germline V gene are SGHRS and YFSETQ. The CDR3 loop is CASSLHGRELFF. DNA of the CDR3: TGCGCCAGCAGCTTGCATGGAAGGGAGCTGTTTTTT.

This clonotype appeared a few times. V gene TRBV7-2 combines with J gene TRBJ1-5; D is unclear. V dropped 6 bases and J dropped 5 bases, with 11 bases sitting between them. CDR1 and CDR2 from the germline V gene are SGHTA and FQGNSA. The CDR3 is 13 amino acids. CDR3 nucleotide sequence: TGTGCCAGCAGAGCGGAGTCCGATCAGCCCCAGCATTTT. This gives the protein CASRAESDQPQHF.

This clonotype was detected only a few times. The chain carries TRBV3-1 and TRBJ2-5; D is ambiguous. The CDR3 covers 15 residues. In germline, CDR1 is LGHDT, CDR2 YNNKEL (reference sequence). V was trimmed by 0 bases and J by 4 bases, leaving 12 bases between them. The CDR3 spells CASSQEGDLGETQYF. In DNA form, the CDR3 reads TGTGCCAGCAGCCAAGAAGGTGACTTGGGAGAGACCCAGTACTTC.

The chain carries TRBV20-1 and TRBJ2-3; TRBD2 aligns across 11 bases. The CDR3 has 13 amino acids. V dropped 1 base and J dropped 11; count of bases not matched to a gene: 5. CDR1 and CDR2 from the germline V gene are DFQATT and SNEGSKA (reference sequence). This chain's CDR3 is CSARALAGVRQYF. The CDR3, as DNA: TGCAGTGCTAGAGCACTAGCGGGGGTGAGGCAGTATTTT.

The genes are TRBV19 and TRBJ2-7; 7 bases line up with TRBD1. CDR1 is LNHDA, CDR2 SQIVND, per germline (reference sequence). The CDR3 totals 15 residues. Trimming took 1 base from V and 5 from J; bases not matched to a gene: 8. The CDR3 nucleotides read TGTGCCAGTAGTATAGGAGACAGGGTGTTGAACGAGCAGTACTTC. It yields the protein CASSIGDRVLNEQYF. Full variable domain (missing parts from reference TRBV19 and TRBJ2-7): DGGITQSPKYLFRKEGQNVTLSCEQNLNHDAMYWYRQDPGQGLRLIYYSQIVNDFQKGDIAEGYSVSREKKESFPLTVTSAQKNPTAFYLCASSIGDRVLNEQYFGPGTRLTVT.

The V and J genes are TRBV5-1 and TRBJ2-1, with 16 bases identical to TRBD2. Trimming at V came to 2 bases and at J to 7 bases, leaving 18 bases not matched to a gene. From germline, CDR1 is SGHRS and CDR2 YFSETQ. CDR3 length: 21 amino acids. The CDR3 DNA follows: TGCGCCAGCAGCTTACAAGGCGGGACTAGCGGGAGGGCCATGTTTGGTAATGAGCAGTTCTTC. The encoded protein is CASSLQGGTSGRAMFGNEQFF.

The V call is TRBV5-4, the J call TRBJ2-1; TRBD1 or TRBD2 may be the D gene (5 bases each). Germline CDR1 reads SGHNT; CDR2 reads YYREEE (reference sequence). Trimming shortened V by 0 bases and J by 9 bases, and 16 bases separated the two germline ends. The CDR3 contains 15 residues. Here the CDR3 DNA reads TGTGCCAGCAGCTTGGAGGGGACCGGCCTCGGTGAGCAGTTCTTC. The encoded protein is CASSLEGTGLGEQFF.

The rearrangement uses TRBV6-5 and TRBJ2-3, with unresolved D. CDR3 length: 14 residues. The germline V gene encodes CDR1 MNHEY and CDR2 SVGAGI. V was clipped by 0 bases and J by 4 bases, with 8 bases between them. The DNA for the CDR3 is TGTGCCAGCAGTTACTCCGATCCCCCAGATACGCAGTATTTT. Its translation is CASSYSDPPDTQYF.

The J gene is TRBJ2-1, the V gene TRBV5-1; 9 nucleotides match TRBD1. V shed 3 bases, J shed 4 bases, and the junction held 2 bases outside the gene matches. The length of the CDR3 is 14 residues. Germline V lookup: CDR1 SGHRS, CDR2 YFSETQ. As DNA, the CDR3 is TGCGCCAGCAGCTGGGACAGGGAATACAATGAGCAGTTCTTC. It encodes CASSWDREYNEQFF.

This clonotype was detected only a few times. The chain uses TRBV7-2 and TRBJ1-4; D remains ambiguous. The CDR3 is 12 residues long. The ends were cut back, 1 base at V and 8 bases at J, with 5 bases in the middle. In germline, CDR1 is SGHTA, CDR2 FQGNSA. CDR3 residues: CASSLEREKLFF. The CDR3 DNA reads TGTGCCAGCAGCTTAGAGAGGGAAAAACTGTTTTTT. The full variable domain, rest sourced from reference TRBV7-2 and TRBJ1-4, is GAGVSQSPSNKVTEKGKDVELRCDPISGHTALYWYRQSLGQGLEFLIYFQGNSAPDKSGLPSDRFSAERTGGSVSTLTIQRTQQEDSAVYLCASSLEREKLFFGSGTQLSVL.

This clonotype was detected only a few times. V is TRBV27 and J is TRBJ1-1; D remains ambiguous. The CDR3 runs 12 residues. Germline V gene sequence: CDR1 MNHEY, CDR2 SMNVEV (reference sequence). V was clipped by 3 bases and J by 5 bases, with 7 bases between them. The CDR3 bases are TGTGCCAGCAGTTTTTCCGGGACTGAAGCTTTCTTT. Protein: CASSFSGTEAFF.

There are a few counts of this clonotype. The chain links TRBV2 to TRBJ2-3; tentative D call: TRBD1 (5 bases). This CDR3 has 11 residues. V was trimmed by 6 bases and J by 8 bases, leaving 9 bases between them. Looked up from germline, CDR1 is SNHLY and CDR2 is FYNNEI. The CDR3 DNA is TGTGCCAGCAGCGACAGTAGTACGCAGTATTTT. It yields the protein CASSDSSTQYF.

The table lists this clonotype with a few counts. V gene TRBV7-3 combines with J gene TRBJ2-1; maybe TRBD1 (6 bases). The CDR3 sequence is 22 residues long. The V end was cut by 6 bases, the J end by 0 bases, with 33 bases between. Germline V gene data show CDR1 as SGHTA and CDR2 as FQGTGA. CDR3 in DNA: TGTGCCAGCAGACAAAGGGGAATCTATGGTCCGAGCGGACAGAGCTCCTACAATGAGCAGTTCTTC. Translating it yields CASRQRGIYGPSGQSSYNEQFF. The full variable domain, in which reference TRBV7-3 and TRBJ2-1 provide the parts outside the CDR3, is GAGVSQTPSNKVTEKGKYVELRCDPISGHTALYWYRQSLGQGPEFLIYFQGTGAADDSGLPNDRFFAVRPEGSVSTLKIQRTERGDSAVYLCASRQRGIYGPSGQSSYNEQFFGPGTRLTVL.

This clonotype was seen only a few times. This chain connects TRBV7-9 to TRBJ2-2; 13 nucleotides match TRBD2. Per germline, CDR1 SEHNR and CDR2 FQNEAQ (reference sequence). The CDR3 length is 19 residues. With V trimmed by 5 bases and J by 5 bases, 14 bases remained unmatched. CDR3 DNA: TGTGCCAGCAGCCCCTGGACTAGCGGGGGCCAAATGAGGACCGGGGAGCTGTTTTTT. Translated, it gives CASSPWTSGGQMRTGELFF.

There are many counts of this clonotype. The gene calls are TRBV5-4 and TRBJ2-1, with D maybe TRBD2 (5 bases). Trimming pared 4 bases from V and 8 bases from J, leaving 16 bases between. The V gene's germline CDR1 is SGHNT and CDR2 YYREEE (reference sequence). The CDR3 contains 14 residues. The CDR3 DNA reads as TGTGCCAGCAGCGACGGTCCGGGTAGCGATGAGCAGTTCTTC. It codes for CASSDGPGSDEQFF.

The chain joins TRBV7-9 to TRBJ1-6, with D perhaps TRBD1 (5 bases). The germline V gene has CDR1 SEHNR and CDR2 FQNEAQ (reference sequence). The length of the CDR3 is 15 residues. Trimming pared 5 bases from V and 7 bases from J, leaving 15 bases between. For the CDR3, the DNA is TGTGCCAGCAGCCTCGGCCCCGGGGGAAATTCACCCCTCCACTTT. This codes for CASSLGPGGNSPLHF.

This clonotype was seen a handful of times. Written as DNA, the CDR3 is TGCGCCAGCAGCTCTAAACAGCAGACTAGTTGGGATGAGCAGTTCTTC. It encodes CASSSKQQTSWDEQFF. The chain carries TRBV5-1 and TRBJ2-1; D is perhaps TRBD2 (6 bases). Germline values: CDR1 SGHRS, CDR2 YFSETQ. The CDR3 runs 16 residues. Trimming cost V 3 bases and J 8 bases, with 21 bases left between them.

The chain is built from TRBV12-3 or TRBV12-4 and TRBJ1-5; D is unclear. V was clipped by 6 bases and J by 3 bases, with 6 bases between them. This CDR3 is built from 12 residues. CDR3 nucleotide sequence: TGTGCCAGCAGGCAGAACAATCAGCCCCAGCATTTT. Protein sequence: CASRQNNQPQHF.

This clonotype was picked up a small number of times. This chain connects TRBV27 to TRBJ1-1, with D unclear. Trimming shortened V by 5 bases and J by 9 bases, and 10 bases separated the two germline ends. Germline CDR1 reads MNHEY; CDR2 reads SMNVEV (reference sequence). The CDR3 spans 11 residues. The CDR3 is CASSNGWKAFF. The DNA of the CDR3 is TGTGCCAGCAGTAACGGTTGGAAAGCTTTCTTT.

This clonotype showed up just once. The chain recombines TRBV21-1 with TRBJ2-7. TRBV21-1 is a pseudogene. There are 10 residues in the CDR3. CDR3 DNA: TGTGCCAGCAAAGTTGGAGAGCAGTACTTC. As protein: CASKVGEQYF.

The table lists this clonotype with many counts. The chain links TRBV2 to TRBJ2-4, with 9 bases that match TRBD2. This CDR3 has 15 amino acids. CDR1 and CDR2 from the germline V gene are SNHLY and FYNNEI. After removal of 6 bases from V and 7 bases from J, the junction contained 10 bases not matched to a gene. CDR3 sequence: CASRIEASGKNIQYF. The CDR3 DNA follows: TGTGCCAGCAGGATCGAGGCTAGCGGGAAGAACATTCAGTACTTC. The full variable domain, in which reference TRBV2 and TRBJ2-4 provide the parts outside the CDR3, is EPEVTQTPSHQVTQMGQEVILRCVPISNHLYFYWYRQILGQKVEFLVSFYNNEISEKSEIFDDQFSVERPDGSNFTLKIRSTKLEDSAMYFCASRIEASGKNIQYFGAGTRLSVL.

J is TRBJ2-1 and V is TRBV18, with D perhaps matching TRBD1 (6 bases). V was clipped by 2 bases and J by 0 bases, with 11 bases between them. The length of the CDR3 is 16 residues. CDR1 KGHSH and CDR2 LQKENI come from the germline V gene. CDR3 DNA: TGTGCCAGCTCACCAGGGACACTGAGCTCCTACAATGAGCAGTTCTTC. Its translation: CASSPGTLSSYNEQFF. Based on the CDR3 plus reference TRBV18 and TRBJ2-1, the full variable domain is NAGVMQNPRHLVRRRGQEARLRCSPMKGHSHVYWYRQLPEEGLKFMVYLQKENIIDESGMPKERFSAEFPKEGPSILRIQQVVRGDSAAYFCASSPGTLSSYNEQFFGPGTRLTVL.

V usage is TRBV5-1 and J usage is TRBJ2-2; D call uncertain. CDR1 SGHRS and CDR2 YFSETQ come from the germline V gene. The V gene lost 0 bases and the J gene lost 5 bases, with 11 bases spanning the gap. CDR3 length: 15 amino acids. DNA of the CDR3: TGCGCCAGCAGCTTGGATTGGCTAGAAACCGGGGAGCTGTTTTTT. This translates into CASSLDWLETGELFF.

This clonotype was picked up a small number of times. The chain recombines TRBV24-1 with TRBJ1-1, with D possibly matching TRBD1 (6 bases). Trimming took off 7 bases at V and 1 base at J, with 6 bases between the two ends. The CDR3 has 12 amino acids. CDR1 and CDR2 from the germline V gene are KGHDR and SFDVKD. The CDR3 spells CATRGQNTEAFF. As DNA, the CDR3 is TGTGCCACCAGGGGACAGAACACTGAAGCTTTCTTT.